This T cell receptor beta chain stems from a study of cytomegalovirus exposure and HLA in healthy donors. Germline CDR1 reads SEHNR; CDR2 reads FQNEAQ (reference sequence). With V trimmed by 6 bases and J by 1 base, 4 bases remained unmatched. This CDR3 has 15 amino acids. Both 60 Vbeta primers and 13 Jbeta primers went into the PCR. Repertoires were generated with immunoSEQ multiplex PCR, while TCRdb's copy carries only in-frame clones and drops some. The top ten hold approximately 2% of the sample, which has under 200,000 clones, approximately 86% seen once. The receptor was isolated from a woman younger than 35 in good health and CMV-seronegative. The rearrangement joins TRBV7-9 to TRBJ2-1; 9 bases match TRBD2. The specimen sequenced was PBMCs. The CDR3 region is CASRNSGGSYNEQFF. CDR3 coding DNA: TGTGCCAGCAGGAATAGCGGGGGATCCTACAATGAGCAGTTCTTC.